The clone carrying this T cell receptor (beta chain) was seen only a few times. The data were taken from a study of CD8+ T cells in alopecia areata. Overall study context: Each day, treated patients took oral tofacitinib twice, at 5 to 10 mg per dose. For treated patients, severity scores reflected the percentage of scalp area affected.

The CDR3 totals 16 residues. V lost 3 bases to trimming and J lost 4 bases, with 21 bases between them. Germline CDR1 and CDR2: SQVTM and ANQGSEA. Reverse transcription of extracted RNA yielded cDNA, which provided the sequencing template. Only in-frame clones appear in the TCRdb table, and some are missing; sequencing was by immunoSEQ multiplex PCR. The table includes about 200,000 clones, 58% detected once. Treatment here: oral pan-JAK inhibitor, 5-10 mg twice daily. Alopecia areata patients provided lesional scalp punch biopsies and peripheral blood, both collected for the study. This rearrangement joins TRBV29-1 to TRBJ2-5, with D perhaps assigned TRBD1 or TRBD2 (5 bases each). The sequenced sample was CD4+ T cells sorted from blood, obtained at week 24, from a patient treated with tofacitinib. The sequence derives from a human donor with alopecia areata. DNA for the CDR3: TGCAGCGTTGACGGTTTGGTTCGAATTGGGGGAGAGACCCAGTACTTC. Translated: CSVDGLVRIGGETQYF.